The 11 T cell receptor beta chains reported below all come from one sample, sequenced in a study of OX40 agonist ivuxolimab in advanced cancers. Libraries were prepared by immunoSEQ multiplex PCR; TCRdb keeps only in-frame clonotypes and omits some of them. This table holds some 80,000 clones, 80% to 90% found once. The sample consisted of CD4+ or CD8+ T cells sorted from blood, taken in a trial of the OX40 agonist ivuxolimab. The origin of the receptors is an adult with an advanced solid tumor such as melanoma, head and neck, liver or kidney cancer.

The V and J genes are TRBV28 and TRBJ1-2; D not resolved. The CDR3 totals 12 residues. Looked up from germline, CDR1 is MDHEN and CDR2 is SYDVKM. V lost 5 bases and J lost 8, with 12 bases in between. The CDR3 DNA sequence: TGTGCCAGCAGTGCACGGGGTTTCGGCTACACCTTC. It encodes CASSARGFGYTF.

The J gene is TRBJ2-3, the V gene TRBV19, with TRBD2 matching over 11 bases. The V gene end was trimmed by 3 bases and the J gene end by 3 bases; junction bases not matched to a gene: 5. This CDR3 comprises 16 residues. CDR1 and CDR2 from the germline V gene are LNHDA and SQIVND (reference sequence). The chain's CDR3 is CASSIGPSGGTDTQYF. The CDR3 DNA is TGTGCCAGTAGTATCGGGCCTAGCGGGGGGACAGATACGCAGTATTTT.

The J gene is TRBJ1-4, the V gene TRBV6-1; TRBD1 matches at 8 bases. Germline trimming cut 6 bases from V and 5 bases from J; bases unmatched to any gene: 2. The germline V gene encodes CDR1 MNHNS and CDR2 SASEGT. This CDR3 has 13 residues. CDR3 nucleotides: TGTGCCAGCAGAAGGGACAGGAATGAAAAACTGTTTTTT. This encodes CASRRDRNEKLFF.

Here the CDR3 DNA reads TGCGCCAGCAGTGCGGACAGAAATCAGCCCCAGCATTTT. It yields the protein CASSADRNQPQHF. V is TRBV10-1 and J is TRBJ1-5, with TRBD1 as a possible D gene (6 bases). The germline V and J ends were trimmed by 4 bases and 4 bases, with 8 bases remaining between them. Germline V gives CDR1 WNHNN, CDR2 SYGVQD (reference sequence). This CDR3 contains 13 residues.

This clone was seen only a few times. This chain connects TRBV2 to TRBJ2-3, with 7 bases lining up with TRBD1. The ends lost 4 bases at V and 6 bases at J; junction bases unmatched: 16. CDR3 length: 17 amino acids. The germline V gene encodes CDR1 SNHLY and CDR2 FYNNEI. This CDR3 is CASSVTVQGHFPDTQYF. Written as DNA, the CDR3 is TGTGCCAGCAGTGTAACCGTACAGGGGCACTTCCCCGATACGCAGTATTTT. The full variable domain, in which reference TRBV2 and TRBJ2-3 provide the parts outside the CDR3, is EPEVTQTPSHQVTQMGQEVILRCVPISNHLYFYWYRQILGQKVEFLVSFYNNEISEKSEIFDDQFSVERPDGSNFTLKIRSTKLEDSAMYFCASSVTVQGHFPDTQYFGPGTRLTVL.

The V call is TRBV5-1, the J call TRBJ1-4; D is undetermined. This CDR3 spans 13 amino acids. With 5 bases removed from V and 0 bases from J, the gap between germline ends came to 5 bases. CDR1 is SGHRS and CDR2 is YFSETQ in the germline V gene. As DNA, the CDR3 is TGCGCCAGCAGAACCTCAACTAATGAAAAACTGTTTTTT. Translation gives CASRTSTNEKLFF.

This rearrangement joins TRBV11-2 to TRBJ2-5; 7 bases align to TRBD2. Germline V CDR1 and CDR2: SGHAT, FQNNGV. V was clipped by 0 bases and J by 4 bases; unmatched bases: 5. The CDR3 consists of 15 residues. Here the CDR3 reads CASSLDGWGGETQYF. For the CDR3, the DNA is TGTGCCAGCAGCTTAGATGGGTGGGGGGGAGAGACCCAGTACTTC.

V is TRBV14 and J is TRBJ1-1; TRBD1 might be the D (5 bases). Germline CDR1 SGHDN, CDR2 FVKESK. This CDR3 is 13 amino acids long. V was shortened by 4 bases and J by 8 bases, with 14 bases between the two germline ends. This CDR3 reads CASSRGQGLEAFF. The CDR3 DNA follows: TGTGCCAGCAGCCGAGGGCAGGGCCTGGAAGCTTTCTTT.

This clone was observed a handful of times. The V call is TRBV2, the J call TRBJ2-7; no firm D call. Looked up from germline, CDR1 is SNHLY and CDR2 is FYNNEI. The CDR3 has 18 amino acids. The germline V and J ends were trimmed by 5 bases and 1 base, with 24 bases remaining between them. This CDR3 is CASSPFVDARPTSYEQYF. As DNA, the CDR3 is TGTGCCAGCAGTCCTTTCGTGGACGCCCGTCCAACTTCCTACGAGCAGTACTTC.

This chain links TRBV19 with TRBJ1-2; maybe TRBD1 (5 bases). The CDR3 sequence is 15 residues long. Germline values: CDR1 LNHDA, CDR2 SQIVND (reference sequence). The V and J ends lost 2 bases and 6 bases respectively, with 16 bases between them. The CDR3 DNA reads as TGTGCCAGTAGTATAAATCAGGGACGACCTGATGGCTACACCTTC. This translates into CASSINQGRPDGYTF.

The sample holds one count of this clone. This chain links TRBV27 with TRBJ2-6; D is ambiguous. V lost 2 bases and J lost 0, with 11 bases in between. The V gene's germline CDR1 is MNHEY and CDR2 SMNVEV (reference sequence). This CDR3 is built from 17 residues. CDR3 nucleotides: TGTGCCAGCAGTTTACTAGGGTTGGGCTCTGGGGCCAACGTCCTGACTTTC. Its translation: CASSLLGLGSGANVLTF.